Presented here are 21 T cell receptor beta chains from one specimen sequenced in a study of tumor-infiltrating lymphocytes in primary liver carcinoma. Without any cell sorting, roughly 20-30 mg of bulk tissue yielded co-extracted RNA and DNA. TCR beta cDNA was reverse-transcribed from around 0.55 ug of total RNA. The reaction used a constant-region primer and ProtoScript II reverse transcriptase. Slightly modified ARM-PCR served as the procedure for the TCR beta libraries. These libraries came from three rounds of nested multiplex PCR. Two initial PCR rounds of ten to eleven cycles each paired TRBV1-TRBV30 forward primers with a C-beta reverse primer. TCRdb re-called the multiplex PCR reads through MiXCR, storing one row per CDR3 protein. This sample has about 43,000 distinct CDR3 sequences, with around 72% found just once. Sequenced material: liver tumor tissue from sampling region 2. Subset in this sample: tumor region T2, inferior pole. Every receptor here comes from a man between 40 and 49 years old with primary liver carcinoma and hepatitis B virus infection.

This clonotype was counted only a few times. Just one base apart from a much larger clone, this may be a read error. The chain is built from TRBV28 and TRBJ2-4, with 10 positions matching TRBD2. The CDR3 spans 14 residues. The germline gives CDR1 MDHEN, CDR2 SYDVKM. Trimming removed 10 bases from V and 5 bases from J; junction bases left unmatched: 8. The CDR3 DNA reads as TGTGCCACCTCAGCGGGAGGGGCCCAAAACATTCAGTACTTC. This sequence encodes CATSAGGAQNIQYF.

This chain uses TRBV4-1 with TRBJ2-3, with D maybe TRBD2 (5 bases). Per germline, CDR1 MGHRA and CDR2 YSYEKL. This CDR3 comprises 13 residues. Trimming cost V 6 bases and J 12 bases, with 19 bases left between them. The CDR3 DNA reads as TGCGCCAGCAGACAACAAACGGGGATTACACAGTATTTT. This gives the protein CASRQQTGITQYF.

Turning to this clonotype: A read error may explain this, as a much larger clone is one base away. The rearrangement joins TRBV5-1 to TRBJ2-1, with 15 bases fitting TRBD2. Germline lookup yields CDR1 SGHRS and CDR2 YFSETQ. The CDR3 is 14 residues long. CDR3 in DNA: TGCGTCAGCAGCGCAACGGGACTAGCGGGGGGGCAGTTCTTC. Protein sequence: CVSSATGLAGGQFF.

Worth noting for this clonotype: A junction boundary mismatches the germline segment, possibly from a read error. This rearrangement joins TRBV4-1 to TRBJ2-3; D not resolved. CDR1 MGHRA and CDR2 YSYEKL come from the germline V gene. The CDR3 runs 15 residues. The CDR3 sequence is CASSQGGRSADTRYF. CDR3 DNA: TGCGCCAGCAGCCAAGGCGGTAGGAGCGCAGATACGCGGTATTTT.

Details on this clonotype: The germline gene is not matched at one end of the junction; a read error may be the cause. The J gene is TRBJ1-1, the V gene TRBV5-1; D call uncertain. This CDR3 is 13 amino acids long. The germline gives CDR1 SGHRS, CDR2 YFSETQ. DNA of the CDR3: TGCACCAGCACCACAGATCAGAACACTGAAGCTTTCTTT. Translating it yields CTSTTDQNTEAFF. The full variable domain, in which reference TRBV5-1 and TRBJ1-1 provide the parts outside the CDR3, is KAGVTQTPRYLIKTRGQQVTLSCSPISGHRSVSWYQQTPGQGLQFLFEYFSETQRNKGNFPGRFSGRQFSNSRSEMNVSTLELGDSALYLCTSTTDQNTEAFFGQGTRLTVV.

Details on this clonotype: Mismatch with germline at one junction end may stem from a read error. This chain uses TRBV5-6 with TRBJ1-5; 9 bases match TRBD1. The CDR3 has 14 amino acids. Germline V gene sequence: CDR1 SGHDT, CDR2 YYEEEE. The CDR3 here is CASSYGQGSQPPHF. CDR3 in DNA: TGCGCCAGCAGCTACGGACAGGGGAGTCAGCCCCCGCATTTT.

This clonotype appeared many times. This chain links TRBV5-1 with TRBJ2-5; D gene uncertain. V was shortened by 2 bases and J by 3 bases, with 5 bases between the two germline ends. This CDR3 region has 12 residues. Germline values: CDR1 SGHRS, CDR2 YFSETQ. The CDR3 region has the DNA TGCGCCAGCAGCTTAGAGGAAGAGACCCAGTACTTC. Translation: CASSLEEETQYF.

As regards this clonotype: Since the CDR3 does not end with the conserved phenylalanine or tryptophan, this likely comes from a read error. This chain connects TRBV29-1 to TRBJ2-1; 7 positions agree with TRBD2. Germline V lookup: CDR1 SQVTM, CDR2 ANQGSEA. The CDR3 runs 10 residues. CDR3 in amino acids: CGVLREEQFS. Here the CDR3 DNA reads TGCGGCGTTCTCCGGGAGGAACAGTTCTCC.

Comment on this clonotype: One junction end disagrees with the germline gene, perhaps due to a read error. This sequence joins TRBV4-3 and TRBJ1-5, with no clear D. The CDR3 spans 15 residues. Germline V gene sequence: CDR1 LGHNA, CDR2 YSLEER. The DNA of the CDR3 is TGCGCCAGCAGCCGGGATTTTAATAGCGATCAGCCCCAGCATTTT. This encodes CASSRDFNSDQPQHF.

This clonotype was counted ten times or more. V is TRBV20-1 and J is TRBJ2-3; 10 bases are a match to TRBD2. This CDR3 region has 14 residues. The V gene's germline CDR1 is DFQATT and CDR2 SNEGSKA (reference sequence). The V gene end was trimmed by 2 bases and the J gene end by 4 bases; junction bases not matched to a gene: 3. This chain's CDR3 is CSARPSGRADTQYF. Written as DNA, the CDR3 is TGCAGTGCTAGACCCAGCGGGAGGGCAGATACGCAGTATTTT.

With respect to this clonotype: A much larger clone differs from this one at a single base, so this may be a read error. The V and J genes are TRBV15 and TRBJ2-1; a possible D gene is TRBD2 (6 bases). This CDR3 has 16 residues. Germline V gene data show CDR1 as LNHNV and CDR2 as YYDKDF (reference sequence). The CDR3 nucleotides read TGTCCCACCAGCGATCGCCCTGGGGGGTCGTCGGGTGAGCAGTTCTTC. This translates into CPTSDRPGGSSGEQFF.

This clonotype was picked up a small number of times. At one end the junction does not follow the germline gene, possibly because of a read error. The chain joins TRBV7-9 to TRBJ2-3, with D perhaps given as TRBD1 or TRBD2 (5 bases each). The CDR3 contains 15 residues. Per the germline V gene, CDR1 is SEHNR and CDR2 is FQNEAQ (reference sequence). DNA for the CDR3: TGTGCCAGCAGCTCGGAGAGGGACGGGGCAGATACGCAGTATTTC. Residues: CASSSERDGADTQYF.

Details on this clonotype: This may be a read error, as it is one base from a much larger clone. This chain uses TRBV9 with TRBJ2-2; D is perhaps TRBD1 (5 bases). This CDR3 spans 14 amino acids. Germline V CDR1 and CDR2: SGDLS, YYNGEE. Trimming took off 5 bases at V and 1 base at J, with 9 bases between the two ends. CDR3 nucleotide sequence: TGTGCCAGCAGGCCCACAGGGAACACCGGGGAGCTGTTTTTT. Protein product: CASRPTGNTGELFF.

As to this clonotype: Lacking the conserved final phenylalanine or tryptophan, this CDR3 likely reflects a read error. No DNA is shown, since the ends of the CDR3 on it are uncertain; the CDR3 is the one TCRdb lists. The chain employs TRBV30 and TRBJ1-1. With termini counted, the CDR3 has 13 amino acids. In germline, CDR1 is GTSNPN, CDR2 SVGIG (reference sequence). CDR3 residues: CVWSGRGGTEAFI.

Comments on this clonotype: At one end the junction does not follow the germline gene, possibly because of a read error. CDR3 DNA sequence: TGTGCCAGCAGGGGGGGTCAGGAAAGACTGTTTTTT. This gives the protein CASRGGQERLFF. This chain connects TRBV28 to TRBJ1-4; a weak D match, TRBD1 (5 bases). The germline V gene encodes CDR1 MDHEN and CDR2 SYDVKM. The CDR3 covers 12 residues.

Points on this clonotype: The conserved final phenylalanine or tryptophan is absent from the CDR3, which likely points to a read error. The J gene is TRBJ2-3, the V gene TRBV7-8; 7 bases line up with TRBD2. Looked up from germline, CDR1 is SGHVS and CDR2 is FQNEAQ. After removal of 4 bases from V and 2 bases from J, the junction contained 9 bases not matched to a gene. This CDR3 is built from 16 residues. As DNA, the CDR3 is TGTGCCAGCAGCTACGGACTAGTGGACGACACAGATACGCAGTATTAT. Protein sequence: CASSYGLVDDTDTQYY.

About this clonotype itself: A read error is likely, as this CDR3 ends without the conserved phenylalanine or tryptophan. The chain joins TRBV6-5 to TRBJ2-3, with TRBD2 matching 9 bases. The CDR3 length is 19 residues. V lost 6 bases to trimming and J lost 6 bases; unmatched junction nucleotides: 22. Germline V lookup: CDR1 MNHEY, CDR2 SVGAGI. The CDR3 DNA is TGTGCCAGCAGCCCTCGGATTAGCGGGAGTGCCAGATTTTCGGATACGCAGTATTCT. Its translation: CASSPRISGSARFSDTQYS.

V is TRBV29-1 and J is TRBJ2-1, with 7 positions matching TRBD2. The germline CDR1 and CDR2 sequences are SQVTM and ANQGSEA. V shed 4 bases, J shed 9 bases, and the junction held 6 bases outside the gene matches. The CDR3 covers 12 residues. CDR3 bases: TGCAGCGTTGCAACCAGCGGGGCTGAGCAGTTCTTC. It encodes CSVATSGAEQFF.

About this clonotype itself: A junction boundary mismatches the germline segment, possibly from a read error. The V gene is TRBV10-2, the J gene TRBJ2-2, with D possibly matching TRBD2 (5 bases). This CDR3 region has 14 residues. The germline V gene has CDR1 WSHSY and CDR2 SAAADI. For the CDR3, the DNA is TGCGCCAGCAGTGAACGAAGAGGGAGTGGGGAGCTATTCTTT. Amino acids: CASSERRGSGELFF.

Judged by abundance, this clonotype is medium-sized. The chain uses TRBV6-2 or TRBV6-3 and TRBJ1-1; D might be TRBD1 (6 bases). The CDR3 covers 14 residues. Per the germline V gene, CDR1 is MNHEY and CDR2 is SVGEGT. The V end was cut by 3 bases, the J end by 4 bases, with 12 bases between. In nucleotides, the CDR3 is TGTGCCAGCAGTTATTCCACAGGGCTCACTGAAGCTTTCTTT. Its protein product is CASSYSTGLTEAFF.

In this sample, this clonotype turned up a few times. The chain uses TRBV7-3 and TRBJ1-6, with D unclear. Trimming left V 0 bases short and J 7 bases short, with 7 bases between. The CDR3 has 14 residues. Germline V gene sequence: CDR1 SGHTA, CDR2 FQGTGA. The DNA for the CDR3 is TGTGCCAGCAGCTTAACACAGACCAATTCACCCCTCCACTTT. Protein sequence: CASSLTQTNSPLHF. Looking up the rest from reference TRBV7-3 and TRBJ1-6 gives the full variable domain: GAGVSQTPSNKVTEKGKYVELRCDPISGHTALYWYRQSLGQGPEFLIYFQGTGAADDSGLPNDRFFAVRPEGSVSTLKIQRTERGDSAVYLCASSLTQTNSPLHFGNGTRLTVT.